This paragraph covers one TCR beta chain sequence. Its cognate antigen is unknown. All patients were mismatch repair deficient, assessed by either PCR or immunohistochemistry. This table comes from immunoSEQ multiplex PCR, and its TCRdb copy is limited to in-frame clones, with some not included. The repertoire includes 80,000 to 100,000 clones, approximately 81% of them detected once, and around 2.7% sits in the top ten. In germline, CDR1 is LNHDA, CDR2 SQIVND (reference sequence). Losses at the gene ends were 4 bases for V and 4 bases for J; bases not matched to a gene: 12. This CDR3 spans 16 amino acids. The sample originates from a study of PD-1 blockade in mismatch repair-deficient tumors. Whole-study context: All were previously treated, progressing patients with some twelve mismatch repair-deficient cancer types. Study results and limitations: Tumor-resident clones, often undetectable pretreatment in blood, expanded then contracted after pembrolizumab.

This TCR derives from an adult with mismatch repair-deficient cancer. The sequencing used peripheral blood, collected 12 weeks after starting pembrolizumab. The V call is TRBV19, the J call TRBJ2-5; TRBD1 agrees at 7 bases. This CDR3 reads CASSTTGATPGETQYF. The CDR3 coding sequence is TGTGCCAGTAGTACAACAGGGGCTACCCCTGGAGAGACCCAGTACTTC. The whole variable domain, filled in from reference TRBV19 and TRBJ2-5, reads DGGITQSPKYLFRKEGQNVTLSCEQNLNHDAMYWYRQDPGQGLRLIYYSQIVNDFQKGDIAEGYSVSREKKESFPLTVTSAQKNPTAFYLCASSTTGATPGETQYFGPGTRLLVL.